This T cell receptor beta chain was captured in a study of early T cells in non-severe SARS-CoV-2 infection. Study-wide background: Bulk RNA taken from unsorted whole blood was sequenced, leaving chains unpaired.

The study, taken as a whole, reports: Private and CD4 specificities were missed by VDJdb matching, skewed to anti-spike CD8.

Individual cDNA molecules were tagged with unique molecular identifiers, the study reported. TCRdb used MiXCR to reprocess the 5' RACE reads, holding one entry per CDR3 protein. The data hold fewer than 60,000 distinct CDR3 sequences, with around a tenth observed a single time. CDR1 is SEHNR and CDR2 is FQNEAQ in the germline V gene (reference sequence). The CDR3 extends over 15 amino acids. J lost 8 bases, V lost 5 bases, and 10 bases had no gene match. In this sample, this clonotype turned up many times. Its antigen remains unknown. The J gene is TRBJ2-1, the V gene TRBV7-9; the match to TRBD2 covers 9 bases. This clonotype was obtained from an adult who was a healthcare worker with PCR-confirmed SARS-CoV-2 infection or an uninfected control (not recorded which). Material: whole blood. In nucleotides, the CDR3 is TGTGCCAGCAGCAAACGCGTCGAGCGGGAGGATGAGCAGTTCTTC. It codes for CASSKRVEREDEQFF.